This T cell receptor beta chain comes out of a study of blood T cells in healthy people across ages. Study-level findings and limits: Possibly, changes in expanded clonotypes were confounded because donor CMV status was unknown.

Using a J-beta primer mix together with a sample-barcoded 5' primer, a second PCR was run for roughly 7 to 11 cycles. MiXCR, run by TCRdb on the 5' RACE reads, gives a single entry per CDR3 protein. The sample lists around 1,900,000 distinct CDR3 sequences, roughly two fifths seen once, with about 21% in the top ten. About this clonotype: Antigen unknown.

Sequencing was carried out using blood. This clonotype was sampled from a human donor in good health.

DNA of the CDR3: TGTGCCAGCAGCACACTACCGGGACAGAATGAGCAGTTCTTC. It yields the protein CASSTLPGQNEQFF. The genes are TRBV11-2 and TRBJ2-1, with TRBD1 identical over 7 bases. The CDR3 has 14 residues. Germline CDR1 SGHAT, CDR2 FQNNGV. J was trimmed by 7 bases and V by 5 bases; bases with no gene match: 8.